A selection of T cell receptor beta chains follows, all from one sample in a study of identical twins. Each CDR3 protein is one row after TCRdb ran MiXCR on the 5' RACE reads. The profile covers roughly 720,000 distinct CDR3 sequences, with about 20% appearing a single time and 13% taken by the ten largest. The data were also submitted as part of a second study, on T cells expressing NK-cell markers.

The source material was PBMCs. These receptors were collected from a woman aged 18-35 years in good health. The CDR3 runs from the conserved cysteine through the conserved F or W. The order of the fields is clone size, J gene, CDR3 length, V gene, D gene, CDR3 protein, CDR3 DNA. D genes are given only for firm matches. Some rows have no size entry. The others give once, few or many, or a class for an expanded clone.

- TRBJ2-7 14 TRBV11-3 - CASSPQTVFYEQYF TGTGCCAGCAGCCCCCAGACTGTTTTCTACGAGCAGTACTTC
- TRBJ2-5 12 TRBV20-1 TRBD1 CSALQGMETQYF TGCAGTGCTTTACAGGGGATGGAGACCCAGTACTTC
few TRBJ2-1 14 TRBV11-2 TRBD2 CASTWTSGSNEQFF TGTGCCAGCACCTGGACTAGCGGGAGTAATGAGCAGTTCTTC
- TRBJ1-1 15 TRBV5-6 - CASSLKGRGYTEAFF TGTGCCAGCAGCTTGAAAGGCCGGGGTTACACTGAAGCTTTCTTT
- TRBJ2-1 16 TRBV6-2/TRBV6-3 - CASRGPGVSSYNEQFF TGTGCCAGCAGGGGGCCCGGCGTGAGCTCCTACAATGAGCAGTTCTTC
- TRBJ1-3 14 TRBV12-3/TRBV12-4 - CASSRAPTGHFGYF TGTGCCAGCAGTCGAGCTCCTACAGGGCATTTCGGGTATTTT
few TRBJ1-6 13 TRBV6-5 - CASSYSRVGPLHF TGTGCCAGCAGTTACTCGAGAGTCGGGCCCCTCCACTTT
- TRBJ2-4 16 TRBV7-8 - CASSLGRRVAKNIQYF TGTGCCAGCAGCTTAGGGCGGAGGGTAGCCAAAAACATTCAGTACTTC
few TRBJ2-7 13 TRBV12-3/TRBV12-4 - CASREGLRTEQYF TGTGCCAGCAGGGAGGGACTCCGCACCGAGCAGTACTTC
few TRBJ2-1 16 TRBV6-2/TRBV6-3 - CASSPRTQSSYNEQFF TGTGCCAGCAGCCCAAGGACGCAGAGCTCCTACAATGAGCAGTTCTTC
few TRBJ2-7 11 TRBV7-9 - CASSFTTEQYF TGTGCCAGCAGCTTCACTACCGAGCAGTACTTC
- TRBJ2-4 17 TRBV20-1 TRBD2 CCARELAGGPLQNIQYF TGCTGTGCTAGAGAATTAGCGGGGGGGCCCCTCCAAAACATTCAGTACTTC
few TRBJ2-3 14 TRBV10-1 - CASSGTGSGDTQYF TGCGCCAGCAGTGGTACAGGGAGCGGAGATACGCAGTATTTT
- TRBJ1-5 13 TRBV5-1 - CASSLQGGQPQHF TGCGCCAGCAGCTTGCAGGGCGGACAGCCCCAGCATTTT
- TRBJ2-1 16 TRBV7-9 TRBD2 CASSLESSGLGDEQFF TGTGCCAGCAGCTTAGAAAGTAGCGGGCTGGGCGATGAGCAGTTCTTC
- TRBJ1-5 16 TRBV2 - CASSDNGTPPLWPQHF TGTGCCAGCAGTGATAATGGGACACCCCCGTTGTGGCCCCAGCATTTT
- TRBJ2-1 15 TRBV12-3/TRBV12-4 TRBD2 CASSPLAGGQNEQFF TGTGCCAGCAGCCCTCTAGCGGGAGGGCAAAATGAGCAGTTCTTC
few TRBJ2-7 12 TRBV7-8 - CASSLAPAEQYF TGTGCCAGCAGCTTAGCCCCTGCCGAGCAGTACTTC
few TRBJ2-3 15 TRBV7-9 - CASTPLLVKSDTQYF TGTGCCAGCACCCCTCTGCTAGTGAAGTCAGATACGCAGTATTTT
- TRBJ2-2 16 TRBV20-1 TRBD2 CSALPGLAGGTGELFF TGCAGTGCCCTACCGGGACTAGCGGGGGGAACCGGGGAGCTGTTTTTT
- TRBJ1-1 14 TRBV29-1 - CSVVDKGFDTEAFF TGCAGCGTTGTAGACAAGGGGTTTGACACTGAAGCTTTCTTT
many TRBJ2-1 15 TRBV5-1 TRBD2 CASSLRLAGRDEQFF TGCGCCAGCAGCCTCCGACTAGCGGGTAGGGATGAGCAGTTCTTC
few TRBJ2-1 12 TRBV20-1 - CSARYAYNEQFF TGCAGTGCTAGGTACGCTTACAATGAGCAGTTCTTC
- TRBJ2-1 18 TRBV11-2 - CASSLERPESFSYNEQFF TGTGCCAGCAGCTTAGAGAGACCAGAGTCTTTCTCCTACAATGAGCAGTTCTTC
- TRBJ2-1 17 TRBV12-3/TRBV12-4 TRBD2 CASSLYRLAGGPGEQFF TGTGCCAGCAGTTTGTACAGACTAGCGGGGGGGCCAGGGGAGCAGTTCTTC
- TRBJ2-1 16 TRBV9 - CASSVGGMVSYNEQFF TGTGCCAGCAGCGTCGGCGGGATGGTCTCCTACAATGAGCAGTTCTTC
few TRBJ2-3 14 TRBV6-5 - CASSYRTTGDTQYF TGTGCCAGCAGTTACCGGACTACGGGGGATACGCAGTATTTT
- TRBJ2-1 16 TRBV14 TRBD2 CASSQTSGASYNEQFF TGTGCCAGCAGCCAGACTAGCGGGGCCTCCTACAATGAGCAGTTCTTC
- TRBJ1-5 14 TRBV6-1 - CASSPPGGRQPQHF TGTGCCAGCAGTCCTCCGGGGGGTCGGCAGCCCCAGCATTTT